These 6 T cell receptor beta chains originate from one sample sequenced in a study of blood T cells in healthy people across ages. Using a J-beta primer mix together with a sample-barcoded 5' primer, a second PCR was run for about 6 to 11 cycles. One entry per CDR3 protein, called by TCRdb with MiXCR from the 5' RACE reads. The sample has roughly 2 million distinct CDR3 sequences; approximately 50% are singletons. The source material was blood. The receptor source for this set is a woman aged 40 to 50 in good health.

This clonotype was observed a few times. This chain joins TRBV10-1 and TRBJ1-6, with D tentatively TRBD1 (6 bases). CDR3 length: 14 residues. Trimming shortened V by 6 bases and J by 9 bases, and 15 bases separated the two germline ends. The germline CDR1 and CDR2 sequences are WNHNN and SYGVQD (reference sequence). Here the CDR3 reads CASRLDRNGSPLHF. The CDR3 coding sequence is TGCGCCAGCAGACTCGACAGGAACGGTTCACCCCTCCACTTT.

The chain combines TRBV7-9 with TRBJ2-3, with 11 bases fitting TRBD2. Germline V gene lookup returns CDR1 SEHNR and CDR2 FQNEAQ (reference sequence). The CDR3 runs 16 residues. V lost 3 bases to trimming and J lost 5 bases; unmatched junction nucleotides: 7. The CDR3 bases are TGTGCCAGCAGCTTTATGACTAGCGGGGACGTAGATACGCAGTATTTT. Protein: CASSFMTSGDVDTQYF.

This clonotype turned up a few times. The chain carries TRBV5-6 and TRBJ1-1; 10 bases are a match to TRBD1. V lost 2 bases, J lost 5 bases, and 3 bases stayed unmatched. CDR1 is SGHDT, CDR2 YYEEEE, per germline. This CDR3 region has 14 residues. CDR3 sequence (DNA): TGTGCCAGCAGCTTAGACAGGGGGCTAACTGAAGCTTTCTTT. Residues: CASSLDRGLTEAFF.

The rearrangement uses TRBV7-2 and TRBJ1-6; a weak D match, TRBD1 (5 bases). The germline gives CDR1 SGHTA, CDR2 FQGNSA. The CDR3 consists of 14 residues. Trimming took 5 bases from V and 9 from J, leaving 14 bases between them. In nucleotides, the CDR3 is TGTGCCAGCAGCCGACCCGGCGGGGGTTCACCCCTCCACTTT. Amino acid sequence: CASSRPGGGSPLHF. Using reference TRBV7-2 and TRBJ1-6 for the parts outside the CDR3, the full variable domain is GAGVSQSPSNKVTEKGKDVELRCDPISGHTALYWYRQSLGQGLEFLIYFQGNSAPDKSGLPSDRFSAERTGGSVSTLTIQRTQQEDSAVYLCASSRPGGGSPLHFGNGTRLTVT.

This chain connects TRBV20-1 to TRBJ2-1, with a weak D call TRBD2 (5 bases). The ends were cut back, 3 bases at V and 2 bases at J, with 20 bases in the middle. Germline V gene sequence: CDR1 DFQATT, CDR2 SNEGSKA (reference sequence). This CDR3 has 17 amino acids. The CDR3 nucleotides read TGCAGTGCTAGGGTCCCGACGGGAAAGAGCCCCTACAATGAGCAGTTCTTC. Its translation is CSARVPTGKSPYNEQFF.

CDR3 DNA: TGTGCCACCAGTGATTGGCGGACTAGCGCGTACAATGAGCAGTTCTTC. Its translation is CATSDWRTSAYNEQFF. The chain couples TRBV24-1 to TRBJ2-1; TRBD2 matches 9 bases. CDR1 is KGHDR and CDR2 is SFDVKD in the germline V gene. This CDR3 comprises 16 residues. V was pared by 2 bases and J by 4 bases, with 5 bases of the junction left unmatched.